These 22 T cell receptor beta chains originate from one sample sequenced in a study of shared clonotypes between healthy human individuals. Sequencing used immunoSEQ multiplex PCR; TCRdb keeps in-frame clones, though not all of them. The sample includes roughly 1 million clones, under 80% of them seen just once. Sequenced material: memory CD4+ T cells sorted from blood. Specified subset: CD45RA-negative fraction. These receptors were collected from a man between 18 and 29 years old in good health.

The V call is TRBV10-3, the J call TRBJ1-4; 9 bases are a match to TRBD1. This CDR3 spans 15 amino acids. J gave up 7 bases and V 3 bases, and 6 bases lay outside the gene matches. Germline V lookup: CDR1 ENHRY, CDR2 SYGVKD. CDR3 coding DNA: TGTGCCATCAGTGAACCTGGACAGGGGAGTGAAAAACTGTTTTTT. This translates into CAISEPGQGSEKLFF.

In its sample, this clone was seen a few times. The gene calls are TRBV6-4 and TRBJ2-7; D possibly uses TRBD1 or TRBD2 (5 bases each). This CDR3 is built from 14 residues. Trimming stripped 4 bases from V and 2 bases from J, with 12 bases between. Germline lookup yields CDR1 MRHNA and CDR2 SNTAGT. This CDR3 is CASSGQGVPYEQYF. In nucleotides, the CDR3 is TGTGCCAGCAGTGGGCAGGGAGTCCCCTACGAGCAGTACTTC.

J is TRBJ1-2 and V is TRBV30; no definite D call. The CDR3 consists of 12 residues. Germline assignment: CDR1 GTSNPN and CDR2 SVGIG (reference sequence). V was shortened by 4 bases and J by 3 bases, with 9 bases between the two germline ends. CDR3 nucleotides: TGTGCCTGGATGCTGGGATACTATGGCTACACCTTC. Translation: CAWMLGYYGYTF. Supplemented by reference TRBV30 and TRBJ1-2, the full variable domain reads SQTIHQWPATLVQPVGSPLSLECTVEGTSNPNLYWYRQAAGRGLQLLFYSVGIGQISSEVPQNLSASRPQDRQFILSSKKLLLSDSGFYLCAWMLGYYGYTFGSGTRLTVV.

J is TRBJ2-3 and V is TRBV7-6, with D tentatively TRBD1 (5 bases). Trimming stripped 5 bases from V and 0 bases from J, with 18 bases between. The germline CDR1 and CDR2 sequences are SGHVS and FNYEAQ. The CDR3 runs 17 residues. The chain's CDR3 is CASSPIGATFSTDTQYF. CDR3 nucleotide sequence: TGTGCCAGCAGCCCCATAGGGGCTACCTTCAGCACAGATACGCAGTATTTT.

The chain joins TRBV27 to TRBJ2-5; 9 bases align to TRBD2. V lost 6 bases and J lost 2; bases outside the gene matches: 7. Germline CDR1 is MNHEY and CDR2 is SMNVEV (reference sequence). The length of the CDR3 is 15 residues. CDR3 region: CASRLIAGVQETQYF. CDR3 in DNA: TGTGCCAGCAGACTTATAGCGGGGGTACAAGAGACCCAGTACTTC.

V is TRBV5-1 and J is TRBJ1-1, with a weak D call TRBD1 (5 bases). This CDR3 contains 15 residues. The germline gives CDR1 SGHRS, CDR2 YFSETQ. V lost 4 bases and J lost 0, with 13 bases in between. CDR3 region: CASSGGLGMNTEAFF. CDR3 coding DNA: TGCGCCAGCAGCGGGGGTCTGGGGATGAACACTGAAGCTTTCTTT.

The chain employs TRBV13 and TRBJ2-3; 8 bases agree with TRBD2. From germline, CDR1 is PRHDT and CDR2 FYEKMQ (reference sequence). Trimming at V came to 5 bases and at J to 1 base, leaving 5 bases not matched to a gene. There are 15 residues in the CDR3. The CDR3 DNA is TGTGCCAGCAGCGCCCGGGGGGGCCGCACAGATACGCAGTATTTT. It yields the protein CASSARGGRTDTQYF.

The chain has TRBV18 and TRBJ1-1, with TRBD1 matching over 7 bases. The trim removed 10 bases at V and 1 base at J, leaving 9 bases unmatched. CDR3 length: 14 residues. The germline V gene has CDR1 KGHSH and CDR2 LQKENI. The CDR3 spells CATSVQGTNTEAFF. The CDR3 DNA reads as TGTGCCACCTCGGTACAGGGGACGAACACTGAAGCTTTCTTT. Full variable domain (outside the CDR3, taken from reference TRBV18 and TRBJ1-1): NAGVMQNPRHLVRRRGQEARLRCSPMKGHSHVYWYRQLPEEGLKFMVYLQKENIIDESGMPKERFSAEFPKEGPSILRIQQVVRGDSAAYFCATSVQGTNTEAFFGQGTRLTVV.

This clone was observed a few times. J is TRBJ1-2 and V is TRBV6-1; D uncertain. The CDR3 consists of 13 residues. With 5 bases removed from V and 1 base from J, the gap between germline ends came to 8 bases. The germline gives CDR1 MNHNS, CDR2 SASEGT. This CDR3 is CASSSGFNYGYTF. DNA for the CDR3: TGTGCCAGCAGTAGTGGGTTTAACTATGGCTACACCTTC.

The chain uses TRBV20-1 and TRBJ1-1; D not resolved. CDR3 length: 11 residues. In germline, CDR1 is DFQATT, CDR2 SNEGSKA (reference sequence). With 0 bases removed from V and 10 bases from J, the gap between germline ends came to 9 bases. In nucleotides, the CDR3 is TGCAGTGCTAGAGATCGGTACGGAGCTTTCTTT. Translated, it gives CSARDRYGAFF.

The chain carries TRBV7-2 and TRBJ1-1; possibly TRBD1 for D (6 bases). Deletions cut 5 bases from V and 0 bases from J, with 19 bases between. Germline values: CDR1 SGHTA, CDR2 FQGNSA. The CDR3 has 17 amino acids. The CDR3 loop is CASSPWGAGTLNTEAFF. In DNA, the CDR3 is TGTGCCAGCAGCCCCTGGGGGGCAGGGACTTTGAACACTGAAGCTTTCTTT.

The chain recombines TRBV5-5 with TRBJ1-5; D not certain. With 2 bases removed from V and 0 bases from J, the gap between germline ends came to 12 bases. CDR3 length: 16 amino acids. Germline V gene lookup returns CDR1 SGHKS and CDR2 YYEKEE (reference sequence). The CDR3 bases are TGTGCCAGCAGCTTCGGATCGACCTATAGCAATCAGCCCCAGCATTTT. Amino acid sequence: CASSFGSTYSNQPQHF.

This clone was seen only once. The chain joins TRBV5-6 to TRBJ1-2, with D perhaps TRBD1 (6 bases). The CDR3 runs 14 residues. Trimming took 4 bases from V and 8 from J, leaving 18 bases between them. Germline-derived CDR1 and CDR2 are SGHDT and YYEEEE. This CDR3 is CASSPPGVRQGYTF. The CDR3 DNA follows: TGTGCCAGCAGCCCACCAGGGGTAAGGCAGGGCTACACCTTC.

The chain has TRBV5-1 and TRBJ2-3; 8 bases line up with TRBD2. Germline V lookup: CDR1 SGHRS, CDR2 YFSETQ. The CDR3 consists of 14 residues. J gave up 2 bases and V 5 bases, and 4 bases lay outside the gene matches. CDR3 sequence reads: CASSRGGNTDTQYF. Written as DNA, the CDR3 is TGCGCCAGCAGTCGGGGGGGAAACACAGATACGCAGTATTTT. The full variable domain, rest sourced from reference TRBV5-1 and TRBJ2-3, is KAGVTQTPRYLIKTRGQQVTLSCSPISGHRSVSWYQQTPGQGLQFLFEYFSETQRNKGNFPGRFSGRQFSNSRSEMNVSTLELGDSALYLCASSRGGNTDTQYFGPGTRLTVL.

The chain employs TRBV30 and TRBJ2-5, with TRBD2 matching 12 bases. Germline-derived CDR1 and CDR2 are GTSNPN and SVGIG (reference sequence). V dropped 7 bases and J dropped 7; count of bases not matched to a gene: 10. The CDR3 runs 14 residues. The CDR3 region is CAFTSGRPPGTQYF. In DNA form, the CDR3 reads TGTGCCTTTACTAGCGGGAGGCCCCCTGGGACCCAGTACTTC.

V is TRBV5-4 and J is TRBJ1-4, with D possibly TRBD1 on 5 matching bases. The CDR3 spans 16 residues. V dropped 4 bases and J dropped 4 bases, with 17 bases sitting between them. Looked up from germline, CDR1 is SGHNT and CDR2 is YYREEE (reference sequence). The CDR3 nucleotides read TGTGCCAGCAGCACTGGAAGGGGAGGCCTTAATGAAAAACTGTTTTTT. The encoded protein is CASSTGRGGLNEKLFF.

Remarks on this clone: Other DNA sequences in this specimen translate into the identical CDR3. The V and J genes are TRBV5-1 and TRBJ2-7; 10 bases are shared with TRBD2. This CDR3 contains 14 residues. CDR1 is SGHRS, CDR2 YFSETQ, per germline. Trimming removed 2 bases from V and 2 bases from J; junction bases left unmatched: 1. CDR3 in DNA: TGCGCCAGCAGCTTTAGCGGGGGGACCTACGAGCAGTACTTC. It specifies CASSFSGGTYEQYF.

This chain joins TRBV29-1 and TRBJ2-7; D not resolved. The CDR3 extends over 18 amino acids. The germline V and J ends were trimmed by 3 bases and 2 bases, with 26 bases remaining between them. Germline CDR1 SQVTM, CDR2 ANQGSEA. CDR3 loop: CSVDLRSGPNTPPYEQYF. The CDR3 coding sequence is TGCAGCGTTGATCTTCGTTCCGGGCCGAACACACCCCCCTACGAGCAGTACTTC.

The J gene is TRBJ2-5, the V gene TRBV5-1; D gene unclear. The CDR3 spans 13 residues. The V end lost 2 bases, the J end lost 0 bases, and 5 bases lay between the germline ends. Germline assignment: CDR1 SGHRS and CDR2 YFSETQ. The CDR3 spells CASSFSYQETQYF. The CDR3 bases are TGCGCCAGCAGCTTCTCGTACCAAGAGACCCAGTACTTC. The entire variable domain, with the rest obtained from reference TRBV5-1 and TRBJ2-5, is as follows: KAGVTQTPRYLIKTRGQQVTLSCSPISGHRSVSWYQQTPGQGLQFLFEYFSETQRNKGNFPGRFSGRQFSNSRSEMNVSTLELGDSALYLCASSFSYQETQYFGPGTRLLVL.

Note on this clone: Possible read error: a much larger clone is one base away. Other DNA sequences of this sample code for an identical CDR3. This rearrangement joins TRBV5-1 to TRBJ1-1, with D perhaps matching TRBD1 (5 bases). Germline V CDR1 and CDR2: SGHRS, YFSETQ. The CDR3 is 14 amino acids. Trimming took 5 bases from V and 0 from J, leaving 11 bases between them. Written as DNA, the CDR3 is TGCGCCAGCAGTTTTAAGGACATGAACACTGAAGCTTTCTTT. Protein product: CASSFKDMNTEAFF.

V and J are TRBV30 and TRBJ2-7; D possibly uses TRBD1 or TRBD2 (5 bases each). Deletions cut 3 bases from V and 3 bases from J, with 12 bases between. Germline V lookup: CDR1 GTSNPN, CDR2 SVGIG (reference sequence). The CDR3 consists of 13 residues. The CDR3 reads CAWSRGDLYEQYF. The CDR3 DNA sequence: TGTGCCTGGAGCCGAGGGGATCTCTACGAGCAGTACTTC. Based on the CDR3 plus reference TRBV30 and TRBJ2-7, the full variable domain is SQTIHQWPATLVQPVGSPLSLECTVEGTSNPNLYWYRQAAGRGLQLLFYSVGIGQISSEVPQNLSASRPQDRQFILSSKKLLLSDSGFYLCAWSRGDLYEQYFGPGTRLTVT.

The chain uses TRBV10-3 and TRBJ1-5; 11 positions match TRBD1. CDR3 size: 16 residues. In germline, CDR1 is ENHRY, CDR2 SYGVKD. J gave up 8 bases and V 0 bases, and 6 bases lay outside the gene matches. CDR3 in amino acids: CAISESGTGGGKPQHF. The DNA of the CDR3 is TGTGCCATCAGTGAGTCCGGGACAGGGGGGGGCAAGCCCCAGCATTTT.